Listed here is a single TCR beta chain. Its target is not known. As it was prepared, the TCRbeta library received unique molecular identifiers. Via MiXCR, TCRdb re-called the PCR reads, giving one row per CDR3 protein. Seen here are roughly 52,000 distinct CDR3 sequences, under 6% observed once, and the top ten hold over 30%. Per the germline V gene, CDR1 is KGHSH and CDR2 is LQKENI. The CDR3 is 15 amino acids. Germline trimming cut 2 bases from V and 6 bases from J; bases unmatched to any gene: 10. The data were taken from a study of T-cell reconstitution after alpha-beta-depleted transplantation in children. Study-level findings and limits: About two months after transplant, alpha-beta T cells reportedly came from several hundred expanded graft clones. From surviving recipient T cells and thymic progenitors came the high day-60 TCRbeta diversity observed in some patients. Once a year had passed after transplant, T-cell counts and diversity came mostly from newly produced T cells.

J is TRBJ2-7 and V is TRBV18, with 7 bases matching TRBD1. The sequence was obtained from a female patient aged 2-10 years who had a stem cell transplant for aplastic anemia, so the T cells may come from the graft donor. The source was PBMCs, mostly from graft donor cells, collected 60 days after TCRalphabeta/CD19-depleted stem cell transplant. DNA for the CDR3: TGTGCCAGCTCACCAACGGGACAGTTGGTCCTCGAGCAGTACTTC. Its translation: CASSPTGQLVLEQYF.